The 6 T cell receptor beta chains listed next were all sequenced from one sample in a study of T cells in Graves' hyperthyroidism and ophthalmopathy. Amplification yielded TCR beta CDR3 regions, with RNA transcripts as the source. First-round RT-PCR with HTBI primers amplified the TCR CDR3 region. In TCRdb, the multiplex PCR reads were re-called with MiXCR into one record per CDR3 protein. Of about 570,000 distinct CDR3 sequences detected, around 15% appear once; the ten largest clones hold over 11%. Sequencing was done on a sample of blood. The receptors shown here come from a woman in her thirties or forties with Graves' hyperthyroidism.

This clonotype was seen many times. The V and J genes are TRBV20-1 and TRBJ2-1; TRBD2 matches 11 bases. The CDR3 runs 15 residues. V shed 4 bases, J shed 4 bases, and the junction held 6 bases outside the gene matches. Germline V lookup: CDR1 DFQATT, CDR2 SNEGSKA (reference sequence). The CDR3 here is CSAKMTSGDYNEQFF. CDR3 DNA sequence: TGCAGTGCTAAAATGACTAGCGGGGATTACAATGAGCAGTTCTTC.

The chain is built from TRBV7-2 and TRBJ1-4; D ambiguous. V was trimmed by 6 bases and J by 3 bases, leaving 14 bases between them. CDR1 SGHTA and CDR2 FQGNSA come from the germline V gene. The CDR3 is 15 residues long. For the CDR3, the DNA is TGTGCCAGCAGTGTTCACGGGTTAGCTAATGAAAAACTGTTTTTT. This sequence encodes CASSVHGLANEKLFF.

This clonotype was detected many times. This sequence joins TRBV7-2 and TRBJ1-5; weak D call: TRBD1 (5 bases). The CDR3 is made up of 16 amino acids. V was trimmed by 2 bases and J by 1 base, leaving 12 bases between them. Per the germline V gene, CDR1 is SGHTA and CDR2 is FQGNSA. The CDR3 bases are TGTGCCAGCAGCTTAAAGTGGGGGGGGAGCAATCAGCCCCAGCATTTT. Protein: CASSLKWGGSNQPQHF.

This clonotype was counted between two and nine times. The chain links TRBV4-1 to TRBJ2-7; 11 bases are a match to TRBD2. This CDR3 comprises 17 residues. V lost 0 bases and J lost 2; bases outside the gene matches: 6. Germline CDR1 MGHRA, CDR2 YSYEKL. DNA for the CDR3: TGCGCCAGCAGCCAAGATCTGACTAGCGGGGTACCCTACGAGCAGTACTTC. Its protein product is CASSQDLTSGVPYEQYF.

In this sample, this clonotype turned up many times. The V call is TRBV2, the J call TRBJ2-7; weak D call: TRBD2 (5 bases). V lost 7 bases and J lost 5, with 9 bases in between. CDR3 length: 11 amino acids. Germline CDR1 and CDR2: SNHLY and FYNNEI. The DNA of the CDR3 is TGTGCCAGCACGGGGAATAACGAGCAGTACTTC. Its protein is CASTGNNEQYF.

This chain uses TRBV19 with TRBJ1-3, with D possibly TRBD1 on 6 matching bases. This CDR3 is built from 12 residues. The germline V gene encodes CDR1 LNHDA and CDR2 SQIVND (reference sequence). V was shortened by 11 bases and J by 4 bases, with 12 bases between the two germline ends. The CDR3 is CAGGDIGNTIYF. As DNA, the CDR3 is TGTGCCGGGGGGGACATCGGAAACACCATATATTTT.